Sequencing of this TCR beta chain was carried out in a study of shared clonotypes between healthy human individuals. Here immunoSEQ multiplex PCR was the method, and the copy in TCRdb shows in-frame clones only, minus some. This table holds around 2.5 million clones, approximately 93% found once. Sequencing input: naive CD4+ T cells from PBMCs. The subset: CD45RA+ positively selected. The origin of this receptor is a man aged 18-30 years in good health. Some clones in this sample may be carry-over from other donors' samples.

CDR3 in DNA: TGTGCCAGCAGTGTGGACCGATCCGGCTACGAGCAGTACTTC. Protein: CASSVDRSGYEQYF. V gene TRBV6-6 combines with J gene TRBJ2-7; no definite D call. Looked up from germline, CDR1 is MNHNY and CDR2 is SVGAGI (reference sequence). Trimming stripped 5 bases from V and 3 bases from J, with 14 bases between. The CDR3 runs 14 residues.